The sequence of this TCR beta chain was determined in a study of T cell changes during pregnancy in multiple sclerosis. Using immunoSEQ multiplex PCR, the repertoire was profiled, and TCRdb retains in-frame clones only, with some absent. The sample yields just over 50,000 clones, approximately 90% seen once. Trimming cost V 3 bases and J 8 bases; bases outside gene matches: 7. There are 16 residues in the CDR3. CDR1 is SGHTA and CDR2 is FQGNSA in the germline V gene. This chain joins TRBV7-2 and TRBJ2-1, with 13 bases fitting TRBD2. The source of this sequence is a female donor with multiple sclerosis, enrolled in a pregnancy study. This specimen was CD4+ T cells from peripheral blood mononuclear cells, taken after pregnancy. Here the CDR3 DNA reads TGTGCCAGCAGCTTTCGGACTAGCGGGAGCTGGTATGAGCAGTTCTTC. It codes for CASSFRTSGSWYEQFF.